This TCR beta chain appears in the sequencing data of a study of blood T cells in healthy people across ages (dated by TCRdb to between 2014 and 2017). Looking at the study overall: Template switching captured roughly one uniquely barcoded TCR beta cDNA molecule per two T cells in model experiments. Using deep sequencing normalized with unique cDNA molecular identifiers, the study measured how TCR beta repertoire diversity changes with age. The donors were split into four age groups: young (average about 16 years), middle-aged (about 40), aged (approximately 59) and long-lived (under 85). Donors of different ages were randomly distributed across sequencing lanes to avoid experimental bias. Using the same blood draw, the study looked at two additional independent replicas of 1 million unique cDNA reads for two donors, one aged 18 to 30 and the other aged 80 or older. Paper-wide results and their limitations: Conclusive comparison of naive and antigen-experienced compartments was prevented by the profiling of bulk unsorted PBMCs. Estimates of total diversity based on one million sequenced T cells were considered lower bounds and underestimates. Compared with the aged group, more naive CD4+ T cells, fewer expanded clones and increased TCR diversity were shown by the long-lived group, suggesting age selection. Because the CMV infection status of the donors was unknown, age-related changes in expanded clonotypes may potentially have been confounded. The percentage of naive T cells measured by flow cytometry correlated strongly with observed TCR beta diversity. As age increased, observed TCR beta diversity per million T cells dropped in a roughly linear way, and a significant reduction was already evident by age 40.

To note about this clonotype: This receptor's antigen is unknown. It has no much larger one-base neighbor in the sample; base qualities were not kept.

Library preparation used 5' RACE. TCRdb lists the instrument as Illumina HiSeq 2500. A second roughly 6 to 11 cycle PCR used a sample-barcoded 5' primer and a J-beta primer mix. Each TCR beta cDNA molecule received a unique molecular identifier from a template-switch 5' adaptor carrying 12 random nucleotides. Each sample yielded at least 2.5 million CDR3-containing paired-end reads. First-strand cDNA was synthesized from all RNA with the Mint cDNA synthesis kit, primed by a TRBC-specific oligonucleotide. After uracil-DNA glycosylase treatment, a first 18-cycle PCR used universal primers M1SS and BC2_uni_R on all cDNA. Concerning the study's data processing: Each sample was normalized by randomly selecting 1 million high-quality reads, each carrying a distinct molecular identifier. Reads with shared molecular identifiers were discarded instead of being binned into consensus sequences. MiTCR, set to a Q25 quality threshold and the strictest error-elimination algorithm, was used for CDR3 identification, clonotype clustering and error correction. Lower-bound total TCR beta diversity was estimated with a nonparametric unseen species model using Euler transformation. TCRdb handled the public reads itself, with Q25 trimming in fastp and clone calling in MiXCR, and kept productive beta chains. Every CDR3 protein is listed once, alongside the most common genes and DNA of its rows. Here the V and J calls rest on TCRdb's processing, not on the authors' analysis. The sample table holds 250,000 to 300,000 distinct CDR3 sequences, of which about 25% were seen once. The ten largest clones capture approximately 28% of the sample.

CDR1 is given as DFQATT and CDR2 as SNEGSKA, both from the germline V gene (reference sequence). The CDR3 contains 15 residues, cysteine and phenylalanine counted. Only the CDR3 DNA stays, 45 bases, in frame from base 1. The 39 donors, aged about 6 to 95 years, were systemically healthy Caucasian individuals from Russia. Roughly 11 milliliters of peripheral blood were drawn from each donor into EDTA-treated Vacutainer tubes. Ficoll-Paque density-gradient centrifugation was used to isolate PBMCs, with at least 6.5 million obtained per sample. Trizol reagent was used to extract total RNA from PBMCs, with at least 5.5 micrograms per sample. For every donor, flow cytometry on a PBMC aliquot measured the percentage of naive CD45RAhigh/CD27high T cells.

This chain joins TRBV20-1 to TRBJ2-5; the central 9 bases match TRBD1. The DNA matches TRBJ2-1 better at its end, which makes the J call doubtful. Sequencing was performed on blood. This receptor was obtained from a woman aged 70-85 years in good health. In nucleotides, the sequence is TGCAGTGCTAGGGTCACAGGGACAGGGCGCAATGAGCAGTTCTTC. Its amino acids are CSARVTGTGRNEQFF.